Listed below are T cell receptor beta chains from one sample, sequenced in a study of cytomegalovirus exposure and HLA in healthy donors. Repertoires were generated with immunoSEQ multiplex PCR, while TCRdb's copy carries only in-frame clones and drops some. Among under 130,000 clones listed, around four fifths were seen once. Sequenced input: PBMCs. The receptors were gathered from a woman in her thirties or forties in good health and CMV-seropositive. Each CDR3 is given with its conserved first and last residue. D genes are given only for firm matches. Size is omitted from some rows. Given values are once, few, many or a class for expanded clones.

cdr3_nt	cdr3_aa	d_call	j_call	clone_size	v_call
TGTGCCAGCAGTGAAGGAGCGGTGTTAGCGGAATACGAGCAGTACTTC	CASSEGAVLAEYEQYF	-	TRBJ2-7	few	TRBV6-1
TGCGCCAGCAGCGAGTACAATGAGCAGTTCTTC	CASSEYNEQFF	-	TRBJ2-1	-	TRBV5-1
TGTGCCAGCAGTTTCCCCGGGGGACAGAAGAACACCGGGGAGCTGTTTTTT	CASSFPGGQKNTGELFF	-	TRBJ2-2	-	TRBV7-2
TGCGCCAGCACCCACCCCGGGGGGGCTGGGGGAGATACGCAGTATTTT	CASTHPGGAGGDTQYF	TRBD2	TRBJ2-3	few	TRBV5-1
TGTGCCAGCAAGCTGGGGCCATATGGCTACACCTTC	CASKLGPYGYTF	-	TRBJ1-2	-	TRBV6-1
TGCGCCAGCAGCTTGGAAGGGGGATCGGGCACTGAAGCTTTCTTT	CASSLEGGSGTEAFF	-	TRBJ1-1	once	TRBV5-1
TGTGCCAGCAGTGAGTTCGGCAGGGCGCGGGGGGAGTACTTC	CASSEFGRARGEYF	TRBD2	TRBJ2-7	-	TRBV6-1
TGCGCCAGCAGCTTAATGACTAGCGGGGAGGCAGATACGCAGTATTTT	CASSLMTSGEADTQYF	TRBD2	TRBJ2-3	-	TRBV5-1
TGCGCCAGCAGCTCGACAGGCTCCAGCTATGGCTACACCTTC	CASSSTGSSYGYTF	-	TRBJ1-2	-	TRBV5-1
TGTGCCAGCAGTTTACCTGACAGGGGCGGCCACTACGAGCAGTACTTC	CASSLPDRGGHYEQYF	TRBD1	TRBJ2-7	-	TRBV28
TGCAGCGCCGACGGGACTAGCAAAGACAATGAGCAGTTCTTC	CSADGTSKDNEQFF	TRBD2	TRBJ2-1	few	TRBV29-1
TGTGCCATACAGTCGGGACAGGGGGCTTTAGGCTACACCTTC	CAIQSGQGALGYTF	TRBD1	TRBJ1-2	-	TRBV6-5
TGTGCCAGCAGCCCGAGACAGGGGGCCACTGAAGCTTTCTTT	CASSPRQGATEAFF	TRBD1	TRBJ1-1	few	TRBV7-3
TGCGCCAGCAGCTTGGGGGACAGGAGCTCCTACGAGCAGTACTTC	CASSLGDRSSYEQYF	TRBD1	TRBJ2-7	-	TRBV5-1
TGTGCCAGCGGAAGAACAGGGGGTAGCTCGGCCCAGCATTTT	CASGRTGGSSAQHF	TRBD1	TRBJ1-5	-	TRBV27
TGTGCCACCAGCAGGAGGACAGGGGGCGAAGCTTTCTTT	CATSRRTGGEAFF	TRBD1	TRBJ1-1	-	TRBV15
TGTGCCAGCAGCGTAGAGGGGACAGGGGGCCCTGAAGCTTTCTTT	CASSVEGTGGPEAFF	TRBD1	TRBJ1-1	-	TRBV9
TGCGCCAGCAGCCAATTATGGGCGGGAAAAGGCAATCAGCCCCAGCATTTT	CASSQLWAGKGNQPQHF	-	TRBJ1-5	few	TRBV4-1
TGTGCCAGCAGAGAGGTAGGCCGTGGCACTGAAGCTTTCTTT	CASREVGRGTEAFF	-	TRBJ1-1	-	TRBV6-1
TGTGCCAGTAATGGGGGGTGGAACTATGGCTACACCTTC	CASNGGWNYGYTF	-	TRBJ1-2	-	TRBV19
TGTGCCAGCAGTTTAGGGCAAATCACAGATACGCAGTATTTT	CASSLGQITDTQYF	-	TRBJ2-3	-	TRBV28
TGTGCCAGCAGCCGACAGACAACTAACTATGGCTACACCTTC	CASSRQTTNYGYTF	-	TRBJ1-2	-	TRBV5-6
TGCGCCAGCAGCTTGGGGCAGGTACGGAACACTGAAGCTTTCTTT	CASSLGQVRNTEAFF	-	TRBJ1-1	-	TRBV5-1
TGTGCCAGCAGGCGAGGACTAGCGGAACGGAATGAGCAGTTCTTC	CASRRGLAERNEQFF	TRBD2	TRBJ2-1	-	TRBV2
TGTGCCAGCAGCTCCCCGACAGGGGTGGTTACAGATACGCAGTATTTT	CASSSPTGVVTDTQYF	TRBD1	TRBJ2-3	-	TRBV5-4
TGTTCCAGCAGATTTCTAGCGGGGGAAGACAATGAGCAGTTCTTC	CSSRFLAGEDNEQFF	TRBD2	TRBJ2-1	once	TRBV7-9
TGCGCCAGCAGCCCACTTATCTCGGAGGACACTGAAGCTTTCTTT	CASSPLISEDTEAFF	-	TRBJ1-1	few	TRBV4-3
TGTGCCAGCAGCTCCCCTCGGGGGAGCTCCTATAATTCACCCCTCCACTTT	CASSSPRGSSYNSPLHF	-	TRBJ1-6	few	TRBV9
TGTGCCAGCAGCATACGCCCGTCCTATAAAACAGATACGCAGTATTTT	CASSIRPSYKTDTQYF	-	TRBJ2-3	few	TRBV11-3
TGTGCCAGCAGCATACAGGGGGCCATTCAGCCCCAGCATTTT	CASSIQGAIQPQHF	TRBD1	TRBJ1-5	-	TRBV2
TGTGCCAGCAGCTCACAGACAGGGGGCAGTAAAGGCACTGAAGCTTTCTTT	CASSSQTGGSKGTEAFF	TRBD1	TRBJ1-1	few	TRBV7-9
TGTGCCAGCAGCTTAGGGGGCGGGGGAAGTGAGTATGGCTACACCTTC	CASSLGGGGSEYGYTF	-	TRBJ1-2	few	TRBV7-8
TGCGCCAGCAGCTTCGGCACAGATACGCAGTATTTT	CASSFGTDTQYF	-	TRBJ2-3	-	TRBV5-1
TGCGCCAGCAGCCATCCGACAGCGAACACTGAAGCTTTCTTT	CASSHPTANTEAFF	-	TRBJ1-1	few	TRBV5-1
TGTGCCAGCAGTTACGGGGGGGTTCGGGACGAGCAGTACTTC	CASSYGGVRDEQYF	TRBD2	TRBJ2-7	-	TRBV6-6
TGTGCCAGTAGTAAATACGACGGAGGGGACAGTCGAGGCTACGAGCAGTACTTC	CASSKYDGGDSRGYEQYF	-	TRBJ2-7	-	TRBV19
TGTGCCAGCAGCTTAGGGGGAGGGTACAATGAGCAGTTCTTC	CASSLGGGYNEQFF	TRBD2	TRBJ2-1	once	TRBV7-6
TGTGCCAGCAGCGTAGAAGCTAGCGGGGGCACAGATACGCAGTATTTT	CASSVEASGGTDTQYF	TRBD2	TRBJ2-3	-	TRBV9
TGTGCCAGCAGTTTCCAAGGGGGGAGGGAAGAGACCCAGTACTTC	CASSFQGGREETQYF	-	TRBJ2-5	once	TRBV28
TGTGCCAGCACTAGGACAGAAAACACAGATACGCAGTATTTT	CASTRTENTDTQYF	-	TRBJ2-3	-	TRBV5-4
TGTGCCACCAGCAGGGCTCCCTTACTAGCGGGGAGCTACAATGAGCAGTTCTTC	CATSRAPLLAGSYNEQFF	TRBD2	TRBJ2-1	-	TRBV15
TGTGCCACCAGCAGACGAATCGGACAGGCTAATGAAAAACTGTTTTTT	CATSRRIGQANEKLFF	TRBD1	TRBJ1-4	-	TRBV15
TGTGCCAGCAGCTCAATTGGACTAGGCAATCAGCCCCAGCATTTT	CASSSIGLGNQPQHF	-	TRBJ1-5	-	TRBV7-9
TGTGCCAGTTCAGGGCTGGTCAATCAGCCCCAGCATTTT	CASSGLVNQPQHF	-	TRBJ1-5	-	TRBV19
TGTGCCAGCAGCTTCACCGGGGGGCCTACAGATACGCAGTATTTT	CASSFTGGPTDTQYF	-	TRBJ2-3	-	TRBV7-2
TGTGCCAGCACCAAAGCGGGAGACCGCTACAATGAGCAGTTCTTC	CASTKAGDRYNEQFF	TRBD2	TRBJ2-1	-	TRBV28
TGTGCCAGCAGCTTCGACCGGACAGGGGGAGGCTACACCTTC	CASSFDRTGGGYTF	TRBD1	TRBJ1-2	-	TRBV7-9
TGTGCCAGCAGTGACCCCTTGGTTGGGGGGAGGGCTGAAGCTTTCTTT	CASSDPLVGGRAEAFF	-	TRBJ1-1	-	TRBV2
TGTGCCAGCTCACCTTCTAAAGAGACCCAGTACTTC	CASSPSKETQYF	-	TRBJ2-5	-	TRBV18
TGTGCCAGCAGCTCCCAGGGGGATAGCAATCAGCCCCAGCATTTT	CASSSQGDSNQPQHF	TRBD1	TRBJ1-5	-	TRBV5-5
TGCGCCAGCAGCCAAGACCGGCTAGCGAGGGAGCAGTACTTC	CASSQDRLAREQYF	-	TRBJ2-7	-	TRBV4-1
TGTGCCAGCAGCTTAGCCGGGGGCGGGAGTCGACGAGAGACCCAGTACTTC	CASSLAGGGSRRETQYF	-	TRBJ2-5	-	TRBV7-2
TGTGCCACCAGCAGAGAGGGCCTCCACAATGAGCAGTTCTTC	CATSREGLHNEQFF	-	TRBJ2-1	-	TRBV15